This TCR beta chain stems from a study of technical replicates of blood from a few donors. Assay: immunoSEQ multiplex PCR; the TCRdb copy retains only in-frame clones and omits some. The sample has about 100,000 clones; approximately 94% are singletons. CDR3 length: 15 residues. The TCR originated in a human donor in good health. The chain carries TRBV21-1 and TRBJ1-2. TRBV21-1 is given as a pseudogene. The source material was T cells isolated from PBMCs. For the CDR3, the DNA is TGTGCCAGCAGCCCCCCTTGCGGGGTGAACTATGGCTACACCTTC. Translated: CASSPPCGVNYGYTF.